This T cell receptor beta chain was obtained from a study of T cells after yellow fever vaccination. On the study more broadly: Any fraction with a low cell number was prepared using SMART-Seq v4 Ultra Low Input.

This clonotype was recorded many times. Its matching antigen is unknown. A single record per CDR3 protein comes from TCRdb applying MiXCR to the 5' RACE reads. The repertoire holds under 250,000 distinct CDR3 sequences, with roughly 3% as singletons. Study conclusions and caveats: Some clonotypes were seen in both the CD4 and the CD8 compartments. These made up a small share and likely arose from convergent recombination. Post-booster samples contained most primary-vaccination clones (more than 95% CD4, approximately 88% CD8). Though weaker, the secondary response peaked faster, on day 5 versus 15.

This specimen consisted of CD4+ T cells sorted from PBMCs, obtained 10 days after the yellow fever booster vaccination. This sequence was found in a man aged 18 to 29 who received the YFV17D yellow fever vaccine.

CDR3 bases: TGCGCCAGCAGTGACCGGACAGGGAGCTCCTACGAGCAGTACGTC. This codes for CASSDRTGSSYEQYV. This chain uses TRBV10-2 with TRBJ2-7, with 8 bases lining up with TRBD1. V dropped 3 bases and J dropped 0; count of bases not matched to a gene: 4. CDR1 and CDR2 from the germline V gene are WSHSY and SAAADI. The CDR3 is 15 residues long.